Below, one TCR beta chain is given with its context. This record comes from a study of blood T cell repertoires in COVID-19. In the study overall: The United States, Italy and Spain were the sources of the acute and convalescent COVID-19 samples. T cells, B-cell-depleted T cells, or PBMCs provided the cDNA or gDNA that served as material.

In the study's own analysis: Amplifying reference gene primers gave estimates of nucleated cell counts. Libraries were prepared by immunoSEQ multiplex PCR; TCRdb keeps only in-frame clonotypes and omits some of them. The V and J calls and clone size were taken over from that table, and D and trimming were inferred from the DNA. The data show 200,000 to 250,000 clones, about nine tenths seen once. The V and J ends lost 5 bases and 3 bases respectively, with 23 bases between them. The CDR3 is made up of 18 amino acids. The germline V gene has CDR1 SGHVS and CDR2 FNYEAQ. Material for sequencing was peripheral blood. This clonotype originated in a woman in her fifties or sixties with acute or convalescent COVID-19. This chain uses TRBV7-6 with TRBJ2-4; D might be TRBD1 (7 bases). CDR3: CASSKGGRGALHKNIQYF. The CDR3 nucleotides are TGTGCCAGCAGCAAGGGGGGCAGGGGGGCCCTTCACAAAAACATTCAGTACTTC.